The 26 T cell receptor beta chains below come from one sample, sequenced in a study of cytomegalovirus exposure and HLA in healthy donors. The primer mix had 60 Vbeta and 13 Jbeta primers. The protocol was immunoSEQ multiplex PCR, while the TCRdb copy is restricted to in-frame clones and leaves out a portion. The table shows about 150,000 clones, with about 88% occurring only once. Sequencing input: PBMCs. The receptors were sampled from a young man in good health and CMV-seropositive.

The chain combines TRBV5-8 with TRBJ2-7, with 7 nucleotides matching TRBD1. Germline values: CDR1 SGHTS, CDR2 YDEGEE. V shed 2 bases, J shed 6 bases, and the junction held 5 bases outside the gene matches. The CDR3 covers 13 residues. The CDR3 reads CASSFGQAGEQYF. The CDR3 bases are TGTGCCAGCAGCTTTGGACAGGCCGGCGAGCAGTACTTC.

This chain uses TRBV4-3 with TRBJ2-1; 8 nucleotides align to TRBD2. CDR3 length: 16 amino acids. CDR1 is LGHNA, CDR2 YSLEER, per germline. V shed 0 bases, J shed 6 bases, and the junction held 7 bases outside the gene matches. The CDR3 coding sequence is TGCGCCAGCAGCCAAGATAGGGCTAGCGGGCTCAATGAGCAGTTCTTC. Its translation is CASSQDRASGLNEQFF.

A few counts support this clone. The CDR3 loop reads CASSEVRGHHYEQYV. The CDR3 coding sequence is TGTGCCAGCAGTGAAGTGCGGGGTCATCACTACGAGCAGTACGTC. J is TRBJ2-7 and V is TRBV6-1, with D tentatively TRBD2 (6 bases). Trimming stripped 1 base from V and 3 bases from J, with 13 bases between. Germline lookup yields CDR1 MNHNS and CDR2 SASEGT. The CDR3 loop spans 15 amino acids.

V gene TRBV7-2 combines with J gene TRBJ1-1; 9 positions match TRBD1. This CDR3 comprises 14 residues. Germline V gene sequence: CDR1 SGHTA, CDR2 FQGNSA. V trimming: 4 bases; J trimming: 5 bases; junction bases outside the gene matches: 5. CDR3 coding DNA: TGTGCCAGCAGCTCCACGACAGGGGGGACTGAAGCTTTCTTT. It encodes CASSSTTGGTEAFF.

This clone was detected only once. V and J are TRBV18 and TRBJ2-7; the match to TRBD1 covers 7 bases. The CDR3 covers 14 residues. The V segment lost 1 base and the J segment 9 bases; nucleotides outside the gene matches: 9. Looked up from germline, CDR1 is KGHSH and CDR2 is LQKENI. DNA of the CDR3: TGTGCCAGCTCACCACGGGACAGTCGAATTGGGCAGTACGTC. This encodes CASSPRDSRIGQYV.

The V call is TRBV5-6, the J call TRBJ2-7, with D tentatively TRBD1 (6 bases). Germline values: CDR1 SGHDT, CDR2 YYEEEE. V lost 4 bases and J 2 bases, leaving 16 bases between the germline ends. The CDR3 loop spans 15 amino acids. The CDR3 sequence: CASSAGTINPYEQYV. CDR3 sequence (DNA): TGTGCCAGCAGCGCCGGGACAATCAACCCCTACGAGCAGTACGTC.

For this clone: The junction does not match germline at one end; this may be a read error. J is TRBJ2-2 and V is TRBV7-9, with 7 positions matching TRBD1. The CDR3 is 13 residues long. Germline V CDR1 and CDR2: SEHNR, FQNEAQ (reference sequence). The CDR3, as DNA: TGTTCCAGCAGCGCAGGGGGTTACGGGGAGCTGTTTTTT. Amino acids: CSSSAGGYGELFF.

The chain is built from TRBV10-1 and TRBJ2-1; TRBD2 matches at 14 bases. Germline CDR1 WNHNN, CDR2 SYGVQD (reference sequence). The junction had 8 bases not matched to a gene; V was cut back by 5 bases and J by 8 bases. The CDR3 consists of 16 residues. The CDR3 DNA reads as TGCGCCAGCAGTCCGATGACTAGCGGGAGGGCCTATGAGCAGTTCTTC. Its translation: CASSPMTSGRAYEQFF.

Worth noting for this clone: The sample has other DNA sequences that encode this CDR3 too. The gene calls are TRBV5-6 and TRBJ2-7; TRBD1 matches at 8 bases. This CDR3 comprises 14 residues. Germline lookup yields CDR1 SGHDT and CDR2 YYEEEE. The V segment lost 5 bases and the J segment 2 bases; nucleotides outside the gene matches: 6. The CDR3 DNA reads TGTGCCAGCAGACAGATGACAGGGGCCTACGAGCAGTACTTC. It codes for CASRQMTGAYEQYF. Looking up the rest from reference TRBV5-6 and TRBJ2-7 gives the full variable domain: DAGVTQSPTHLIKTRGQQVTLRCSPKSGHDTVSWYQQALGQGPQFIFQYYEEEERQRGNFPDRFSGHQFPNYSSELNVNALLLGDSALYLCASRQMTGAYEQYFGPGTRLTVT.

A single count supports this clone. V gene TRBV6-6 combines with J gene TRBJ1-6, with 7 bases matching TRBD1. CDR1 and CDR2 from the germline V gene are MNHNY and SVGAGI (reference sequence). The CDR3 is made up of 14 amino acids. V trimming: 6 bases; J trimming: 9 bases; junction bases outside the gene matches: 8. Here the CDR3 reads CASRIDRASSPLHF. CDR3 DNA sequence: TGTGCCAGCAGAATCGACAGGGCGAGTTCACCCCTCCACTTT.

The V call is TRBV7-3, the J call TRBJ2-7; 9 bases line up with TRBD1. V was pared by 2 bases and J by 0 bases, with 5 bases of the junction left unmatched. Germline CDR1 SGHTA, CDR2 FQGTGA. This CDR3 has 16 amino acids. CDR3 protein: CASSLAGQGHSYEQYV. The CDR3 DNA reads TGTGCCAGCAGCTTAGCCGGACAGGGGCACTCCTACGAGCAGTACGTC.

The J gene is TRBJ1-1, the V gene TRBV27; no clear D. Germline V gene data show CDR1 as MNHEY and CDR2 as SMNVEV (reference sequence). The length of the CDR3 is 15 residues. The V and J ends lost 4 bases and 0 bases respectively, with 12 bases between them. For the CDR3, the DNA is TGTGCCAGCAGTTCGATGCAGGTCCTGAACACTGAAGCTTTCTTT. Amino acids: CASSSMQVLNTEAFF.

This chain uses TRBV19 with TRBJ2-1, with 10 bases matching TRBD2. V gave up 3 bases and J gave up 8 bases; unmatched junction bases: 10. The CDR3 is 16 amino acids. From germline, CDR1 is LNHDA and CDR2 SQIVND (reference sequence). The CDR3 spells CASSIYLAGVYDEQFF. The CDR3, as DNA: TGTGCCAGTAGTATTTACCTAGCGGGAGTATACGATGAGCAGTTCTTC.

V usage is TRBV5-4 and J usage is TRBJ1-2; unclear D gene. V gave up 0 bases and J gave up 0 bases, with 9 bases separating them. In germline, CDR1 is SGHNT, CDR2 YYREEE (reference sequence). The CDR3 is 15 amino acids. The CDR3 is CASSLDAIANYGYTF. CDR3 bases: TGTGCCAGCAGCTTGGATGCGATAGCTAACTATGGCTACACCTTC.

The chain couples TRBV27 to TRBJ2-5, with TRBD1 matching 7 bases. This CDR3 is 15 amino acids long. From germline, CDR1 is MNHEY and CDR2 SMNVEV (reference sequence). Trimming at V came to 5 bases and at J to 5 bases, leaving 11 bases not matched to a gene. The CDR3 is CASSRYRGSRETQYF. The CDR3 nucleotides are TGTGCCAGCAGTCGGTACAGGGGTAGTCGGGAGACCCAGTACTTC.

This chain links TRBV11-3 with TRBJ2-1; the match to TRBD2 covers 11 bases. Germline values: CDR1 SGHNT, CDR2 YENEEA. Trimming took 5 bases from V and 3 from J; bases not matched to a gene: 6. The CDR3 has 16 amino acids. The chain's CDR3 is CASSTWTSGFYNEQFF. The CDR3 region has the DNA TGTGCCAGCAGCACCTGGACTAGCGGGTTCTACAATGAGCAGTTCTTC.

V gene TRBV6-5 combines with J gene TRBJ2-7; TRBD2 aligns across 7 bases. The germline gives CDR1 MNHEY, CDR2 SVGAGI. V was pared by 8 bases and J by 6 bases, with 16 bases of the junction left unmatched. The CDR3 is made up of 15 amino acids. The CDR3 coding sequence is TGTGCCAGCGGCCCACGAAGGCGGGAGCTCGGCGAGCAGTACTTC. Amino acid sequence: CASGPRRRELGEQYF.

The chain links TRBV4-3 to TRBJ2-1, with D possibly TRBD1 on 5 matching bases. V was clipped by 2 bases and J by 4 bases, with 12 bases between them. Germline loops: CDR1 LGHNA, CDR2 YSLEER. The CDR3 is 15 amino acids. Written as DNA, the CDR3 is TGCGCCAGCAGCCAATCAGGGAATAGGTACAATGAGCAGTTCTTC. It is translated as CASSQSGNRYNEQFF.

V usage is TRBV9 and J usage is TRBJ2-5; tentatively, D is TRBD2 (6 bases). The CDR3 consists of 14 residues. CDR1 is SGDLS and CDR2 is YYNGEE in the germline V gene. V was clipped by 0 bases and J by 1 base, with 7 bases between them. The CDR3 nucleotides are TGTGCCAGCAGCGTAGGGCGGGGCCAAGAGACCCAGTACTTC. This sequence encodes CASSVGRGQETQYF. Filled out from reference TRBV9 and TRBJ2-5, the complete variable domain reads DSGVTQTPKHLITATGQRVTLRCSPRSGDLSVYWYQQSLDQGLQFLIQYYNGEERAKGNILERFSAQQFPDLHSELNLSSLELGDSALYFCASSVGRGQETQYFGPGTRLLVL.

This chain uses TRBV7-2 with TRBJ2-3; 8 nucleotides line up with TRBD2. Looked up from germline, CDR1 is SGHTA and CDR2 is FQGNSA. This CDR3 contains 16 residues. The V segment lost 1 base and the J segment 2 bases; nucleotides outside the gene matches: 5. Here the CDR3 DNA reads TGTGCCAGCAGCTTAGGCGCTAGCGGGTACACAGATACGCAGTATTTT. It yields the protein CASSLGASGYTDTQYF.

V gene TRBV7-9 combines with J gene TRBJ1-4, with 8 bases matching TRBD1. CDR3 size: 16 residues. Germline V gives CDR1 SEHNR, CDR2 FQNEAQ (reference sequence). Trimming cost V 1 base and J 3 bases; bases outside gene matches: 4. CDR3 in amino acids: CASSLGVRGPNEKLFF. The CDR3 DNA is TGTGCCAGCAGCTTAGGTGTCAGGGGGCCTAATGAAAAACTGTTTTTT.

This clone was observed a few times. The rearrangement links TRBV7-3 to TRBJ2-7; D possibly corresponds to TRBD1 (5 bases). Per the germline V gene, CDR1 is SGHTA and CDR2 is FQGTGA. The CDR3 loop spans 16 amino acids. Deletions cut 1 base from V and 0 bases from J, with 13 bases between. CDR3 amino acids: CASSLNCRESSYEQYF. The CDR3 DNA is TGTGCCAGCAGCTTAAACTGCAGGGAAAGCTCCTACGAGCAGTACTTC. The full variable domain, with the rest looked up from reference TRBV7-3 and TRBJ2-7, is GAGVSQTPSNKVTEKGKYVELRCDPISGHTALYWYRQSLGQGPEFLIYFQGTGAADDSGLPNDRFFAVRPEGSVSTLKIQRTERGDSAVYLCASSLNCRESSYEQYFGPGTRLTVT.

The chain carries TRBV2 and TRBJ2-1; tentative D call: TRBD2 (6 bases). Deletions cut 6 bases from V and 8 bases from J, with 14 bases between. The V gene's germline CDR1 is SNHLY and CDR2 FYNNEI. CDR3 length: 13 amino acids. The DNA for the CDR3 is TGTGCCAGCAGGGGCGGGACTTGGGATGAGCAGTTCTTC. This sequence encodes CASRGGTWDEQFF. The variable domain in full, with the rest retrieved from reference TRBV2 and TRBJ2-1, is EPEVTQTPSHQVTQMGQEVILRCVPISNHLYFYWYRQILGQKVEFLVSFYNNEISEKSEIFDDQFSVERPDGSNFTLKIRSTKLEDSAMYFCASRGGTWDEQFFGPGTRLTVL.

The genes are TRBV7-9 and TRBJ1-4; possibly TRBD1 for D (6 bases). CDR1 and CDR2 (germline): SEHNR, FQNEAQ (reference sequence). The V and J ends lost 10 bases and 4 bases respectively, with 13 bases between them. The CDR3 sequence is 13 residues long. CDR3 DNA sequence: TGTGCCAACCGGACAGAAAGTAATGAAAAACTGTTTTTT. Protein product: CANRTESNEKLFF.

The chain links TRBV5-1 to TRBJ2-7; the match to TRBD2 covers 8 bases. J lost 5 bases, V lost 6 bases, and 7 bases had no gene match. Germline CDR1 is SGHRS and CDR2 is YFSETQ. This CDR3 comprises 13 residues. CDR3 loop: CASKDIAGHEQYF. The CDR3 nucleotides read TGCGCCAGCAAAGACATAGCGGGACACGAGCAGTACTTC.

In its sample, this clone was seen a few times. The V call is TRBV6-5, the J call TRBJ2-1, with a weak D call TRBD1 (5 bases). Germline lookup yields CDR1 MNHEY and CDR2 SVGAGI. Trimming cost V 2 bases and J 4 bases, with 9 bases left between them. The CDR3 consists of 14 residues. The CDR3 DNA is TGTGCCAGCAGTTACAGGGGCACTTACAATGAGCAGTTCTTC. Protein sequence: CASSYRGTYNEQFF.